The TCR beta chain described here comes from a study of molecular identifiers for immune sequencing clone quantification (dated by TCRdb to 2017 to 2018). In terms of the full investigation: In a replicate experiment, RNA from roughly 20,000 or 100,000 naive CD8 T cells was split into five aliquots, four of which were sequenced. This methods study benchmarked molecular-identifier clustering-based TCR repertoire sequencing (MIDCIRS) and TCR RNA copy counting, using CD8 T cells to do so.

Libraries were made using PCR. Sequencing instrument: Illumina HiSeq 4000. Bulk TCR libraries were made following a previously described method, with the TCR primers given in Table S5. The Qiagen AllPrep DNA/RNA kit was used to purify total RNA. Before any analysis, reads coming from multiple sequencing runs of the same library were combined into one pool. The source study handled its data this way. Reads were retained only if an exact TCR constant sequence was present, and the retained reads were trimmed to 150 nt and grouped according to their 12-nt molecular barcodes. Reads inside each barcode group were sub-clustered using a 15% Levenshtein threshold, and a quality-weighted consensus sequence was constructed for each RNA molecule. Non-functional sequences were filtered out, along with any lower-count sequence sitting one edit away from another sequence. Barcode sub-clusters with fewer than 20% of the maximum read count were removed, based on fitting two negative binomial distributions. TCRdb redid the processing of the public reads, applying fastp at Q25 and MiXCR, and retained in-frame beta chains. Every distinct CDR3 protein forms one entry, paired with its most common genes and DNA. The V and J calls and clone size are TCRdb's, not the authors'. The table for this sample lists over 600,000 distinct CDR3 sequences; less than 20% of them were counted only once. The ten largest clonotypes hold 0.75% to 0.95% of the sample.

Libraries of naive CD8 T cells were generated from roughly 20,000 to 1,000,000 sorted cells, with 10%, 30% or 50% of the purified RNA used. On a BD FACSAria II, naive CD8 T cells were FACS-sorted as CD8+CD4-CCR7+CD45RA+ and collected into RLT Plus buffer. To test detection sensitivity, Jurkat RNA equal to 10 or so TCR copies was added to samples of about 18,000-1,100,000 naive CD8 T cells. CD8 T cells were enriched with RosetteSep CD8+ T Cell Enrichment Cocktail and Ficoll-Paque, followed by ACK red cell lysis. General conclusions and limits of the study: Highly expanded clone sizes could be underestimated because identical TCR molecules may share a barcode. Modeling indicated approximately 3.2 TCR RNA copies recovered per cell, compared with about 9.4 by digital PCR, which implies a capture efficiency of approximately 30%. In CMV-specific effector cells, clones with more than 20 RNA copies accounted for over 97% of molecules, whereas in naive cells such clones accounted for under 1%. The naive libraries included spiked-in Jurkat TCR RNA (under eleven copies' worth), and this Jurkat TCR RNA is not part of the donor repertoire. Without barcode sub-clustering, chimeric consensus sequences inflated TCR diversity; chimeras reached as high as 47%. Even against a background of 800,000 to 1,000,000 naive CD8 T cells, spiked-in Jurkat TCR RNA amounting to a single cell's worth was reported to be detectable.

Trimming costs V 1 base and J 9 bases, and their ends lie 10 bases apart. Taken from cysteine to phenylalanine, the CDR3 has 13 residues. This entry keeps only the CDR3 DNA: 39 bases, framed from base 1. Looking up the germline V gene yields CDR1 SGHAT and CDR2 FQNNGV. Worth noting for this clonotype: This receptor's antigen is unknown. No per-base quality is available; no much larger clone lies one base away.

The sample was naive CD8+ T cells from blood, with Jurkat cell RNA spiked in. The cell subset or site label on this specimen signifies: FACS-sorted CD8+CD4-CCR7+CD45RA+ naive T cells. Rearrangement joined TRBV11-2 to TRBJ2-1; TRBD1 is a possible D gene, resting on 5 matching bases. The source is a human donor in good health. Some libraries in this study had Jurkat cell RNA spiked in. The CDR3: CASSLVRGFEQFF. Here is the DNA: TGTGCCAGCAGCTTAGTAAGGGGTTTTGAGCAGTTCTTC.